This paragraph reports one TCR beta chain. Its antigen remains unidentified. This sample was taken from a study of shared clonotypes between healthy human individuals. Genomic DNA belonging to each subset was distributed in equal measure over several immunoSEQ plates. Under the authors' procedure: With immunoSEQ giving junction-only sequences and no quality scores, filtering differed. Method: immunoSEQ multiplex PCR; TCRdb's copy keeps in-frame clones and lacks some. V and J calls and clone size are copied from that table; D and trimming were computed from the DNA. This table has around 2,000,000 clones, about 95% appearing once. Naive CD8 cells comprised CD45RO-negative, CCR7-positively selected cells, excluding terminally differentiated effector memory CD45RA+ cells. General study points: A few donors held about 5% of naive CD4 clonotypes in common.

V was shortened by 2 bases and J by 2 bases, with 19 bases between the two germline ends. The length of the CDR3 is 17 residues. Germline V CDR1 and CDR2: SEHNR, FQNEAQ (reference sequence). The V and J genes are TRBV7-9 and TRBJ2-7; possibly TRBD1 or TRBD2 for D (5 bases each). Sequenced: naive CD8+ T cells sorted from blood. The clonotype was recovered from a man between 18 and 29 years old in good health. This CDR3 is CASSLRMGEGIAYEQYF. In DNA form, the CDR3 reads TGTGCCAGCAGCTTAAGGATGGGTGAGGGGATTGCCTACGAGCAGTACTTC.